This is a list of T cell receptor beta chains from one sample in a study of early T cells in non-severe SARS-CoV-2 infection. TCRdb called the 5' RACE reads again in MiXCR, with one record for every CDR3 protein. The table includes about 56,000 distinct CDR3 sequences, around 16% detected once. The sample was whole blood, taken at baseline. Every receptor here comes from an adult who was a healthcare worker with PCR-confirmed SARS-CoV-2 infection or an uninfected control (not recorded which). Each CDR3 is given with its conserved first and last residue. The D gene is left open where the match is weak. The size of a clone is reported for some rows only, either as once, few or many, or as a class for expanded clones.

j_call d_call clone_size v_call cdr3_aa cdr3_nt
TRBJ1-1 . few TRBV12-3/TRBV12-4 CASSPQKNTEAFF TGTGCCAGCAGTCCGCAGAAGAACACTGAAGCTTTCTTT
TRBJ2-2 TRBD1 few TRBV19 CASSTSGTGNTGELFF TGTGCCAGTAGTACCTCCGGGACAGGGAACACCGGGGAGCTGTTTTTT
TRBJ2-7 TRBD2 few TRBV18 CASSPEGLAGDEQYF TGTGCCAGCTCACCTGAAGGACTAGCGGGAGACGAGCAGTACTTC
TRBJ1-1 . . TRBV5-1 CASSLAGNTEAFF TGCGCCAGCAGCTTGGCGGGGAACACTGAAGCTTTCTTT
TRBJ2-1 . . TRBV12-3/TRBV12-4 CASSPLLGYNEQFF TGTGCCAGCAGCCCGCTTCTAGGGTACAATGAGCAGTTCTTC
TRBJ1-1 . . TRBV7-8 CASSLNRDARGGTEAFF TGTGCCAGCAGCTTGAACCGGGACGCGCGGGGGGGCACTGAAGCTTTCTTT
TRBJ2-5 . many TRBV10-3 CAIKDAQETQYF TGTGCCATCAAAGACGCCCAAGAGACCCAGTACTTC
TRBJ2-7 . . TRBV10-3 CATGDGLAGEQYF TGTGCCACGGGCGATGGCCTAGCTGGCGAGCAGTACTTC
TRBJ2-3 . few TRBV20-1 CSAGAGDTQYF TGCAGTGCTGGAGCGGGAGATACGCAGTATTTT
TRBJ1-4 . many TRBV27 CASSEPGRNEKLFF TGTGCCAGCAGTGAGCCCGGGAGAAATGAAAAACTGTTTTTT
TRBJ2-1 . few TRBV4-1 CASSPWTPKADEQFF TGCGCCAGCAGCCCCTGGACTCCCAAGGCGGATGAGCAGTTCTTC
TRBJ2-1 TRBD2 few TRBV6-4 CASSFTGGSEQFF TGTGCCAGCAGTTTCACGGGGGGGAGTGAGCAGTTCTTC
TRBJ2-7 . . TRBV18 CASSPGLAGSHEQYF TGTGCCAGCTCACCTGGGCTAGCTGGGTCCCACGAGCAGTACTTC
TRBJ2-2 . few TRBV5-6 CASSRYLNTGELFF TGTGCCAGCAGCAGATACTTGAACACCGGGGAGCTGTTTTTT
TRBJ2-6 TRBD1 many TRBV10-3 CAISETGTGVSGANVLTF TGTGCCATCAGTGAGACCGGGACAGGGGTCTCTGGGGCCAACGTCCTGACTTTC